This T cell receptor beta chain was identified in a study of response to subunit inactivated influenza vaccine. Broader study findings: The authors suggested that few new T cells are recruited per seasonal influenza vaccination.

TCRdb used MiXCR to reprocess the RT-PCR reads, holding one entry per CDR3 protein. The profile shows a few hundred thousand distinct CDR3 sequences, about a fifth of them singletons. In regard to this clonotype: Its cognate antigen is unknown. Being one base from a much bigger clone, this may be a read error.

The sample in question was PBMCs from blood, obtained about 19 months after vaccination. The receptor's source is a man between 50 and 69 years old who received an inactivated influenza vaccine.

DNA of the CDR3: TGTGCCAGCAGACAGGGACGGACTGAAACTTTCTTT. Amino acid sequence: CASRQGRTETFF. The chain joins TRBV6-6 to TRBJ1-1; TRBD1 might be the D (6 bases). CDR3 length equals 12 residues. Germline values: CDR1 MNHNY, CDR2 SVGAGI (reference sequence).